The rows below give T cell receptor beta chains drawn from one sample of a study of T-cell reconstitution after alpha-beta-depleted transplantation in children. TCRdb ran MiXCR on the PCR reads and lists one entry per CDR3 protein. The sample has 200,000 to 300,000 distinct CDR3 sequences; approximately 8% are singletons. The source material was PBMCs, mostly from graft donor cells, sampled 180 days after TCRalphabeta/CD19-depleted stem cell transplant. The receptors were gathered from a male patient younger than 18 who had a stem cell transplant for acute lymphoblastic leukemia, so the T cells may come from the graft donor. CDR3s include the opening cysteine and the closing phenylalanine or tryptophan. D genes are given only for firm matches. For some rows the clone size is stated as once, few or many, or as a class when expanded; others skip it.

>TRBV10-3|many|TRBJ2-2|NA
TGTGCCATCAGTGAGCCTACGCCCATGAACACCGGGGAGCTGTTTTTT
CAISEPTPMNTGELFF
>TRBV4-3|many|TRBJ2-7|NA
TGCGCCAGCAGCCAAGAAAGGGGAAACCTCTACGAGCAGTACTTC
CASSQERGNLYEQYF
>TRBV29-1|many|TRBJ2-7|TRBD2
TGCAGCGTTGAGCTAGCGGGAGGAGGGGACTCCTACGAGCAGTACTTC
CSVELAGGGDSYEQYF
>TRBV7-7|many|TRBJ1-1|NA
TGTGCCAGCAGCTTAGAGATGAACACTGAAGCTTTCTTT
CASSLEMNTEAFF
>TRBV4-1|many|TRBJ2-2|NA
TGCGCCAGCAGCCAAGAGTATTTGGATTTCGGGGAGCTGTTTTTT
CASSQEYLDFGELFF
>TRBV19|NA|TRBJ2-3|TRBD2
TGTGCCAGCAGCATTCCCCCGGGGGGAGATACGCAGTATTTT
CASSIPPGGDTQYF
>TRBV4-1|NA|TRBJ2-1|TRBD1
TGCGCCGGCAGCCAAGTTTGGACAGGTACCTACAATGAGCAGTTCTTC
CAGSQVWTGTYNEQFF
>TRBV18|many|TRBJ2-1|NA
TGTGCCAGCTCACCGATTTGGGCTGAACCCTACAATGAGCAGTTCTTC
CASSPIWAEPYNEQFF
>TRBV5-6|many|TRBJ1-1|NA
TGTGCCAGCAGCTCCCGGTCTGGCAGGCGAACTGAAGCTTTCTTT
CASSSRSGRRTEAFF
>TRBV12-3/TRBV12-4|many|TRBJ2-5|NA
TGTGCCAGCAGCCCTGCCGACAGGCGAGAGACCCAGTACTTC
CASSPADRRETQYF
>TRBV7-8|many|TRBJ2-5|NA
TGTGCAATCCCCCGGGACTCCGGGGGAGAAGAGACCCAGTACTTC
CAIPRDSGGEETQYF
>TRBV12-3/TRBV12-4|many|TRBJ2-7|NA
TGTGCCAGCAGCCCCCCATGGGCCTTTCACGAGCAGTACTTC
CASSPPWAFHEQYF
>TRBV6-2/TRBV6-3|NA|TRBJ2-4|NA
TGTGCCAGCATCACCAATATAGCTCCAGGGGCGTGGGAGCTAGCCAAAAACATTCAGTACTTC
CASITNIAPGAWELAKNIQYF
>TRBV20-1|many|TRBJ2-5|NA
TGCAGTGCTACCGGTGAATCGGCGGCAGTTCAAGAGACCCAGTACTTC
CSATGESAAVQETQYF
>TRBV5-1|many|TRBJ1-1|NA
TGCGCCAGCAGCTTGGAGGGAGGTCCTGAAGCTTTCTTT
CASSLEGGPEAFF
>TRBV4-3|many|TRBJ2-7|TRBD1
TGCGCCAGCAGCCAAGATCCGCCGGGACAGGGCAATTCTGGCTACGAGCAGTACTTC
CASSQDPPGQGNSGYEQYF
>TRBV11-2|once|TRBJ2-4|NA
TGTGCCAGCAGCCCGAGGCTAGTCAAAAACATTCAGTACTTC
CASSPRLVKNIQYF
>TRBV7-7|many|TRBJ2-2|NA
TGTGCCAGCAGCCCCAGGAGAAGACAGCTATCCACCGGGGAGCTGTTTTTT
CASSPRRRQLSTGELFF
>TRBV2|few|TRBJ1-2|NA
TGTGCCAGCAGTCGATACAGGACAGCTAACTATGGCTACACCTTC
CASSRYRTANYGYTF
>TRBV13|many|TRBJ2-7|NA
TGTGCCAGCAGGGACTCAATCGGATACGAGCAGTACTTC
CASRDSIGYEQYF
>TRBV28|many|TRBJ2-1|NA
TGTGCCAGCAGTTTTATGCCCCGAGGGTATGAGCAGTTCTTC
CASSFMPRGYEQFF
>TRBV20-1|many|TRBJ1-1|TRBD1
TGCAGTGCTAGGCCCAGGGGGCAGACTGAAGCTTTCTTT
CSARPRGQTEAFF
>TRBV20-1|few|TRBJ2-7|NA
TGCAGTGCCCCGCCGAGGGGGGGGGGTAACTACGAGCAGTACTTC
CSAPPRGGGNYEQYF
>TRBV28|many|TRBJ2-2|NA
TGTGCCAGCACCTACCTCCGGGCCTCCACCGGGGAGCTGTTTTTT
CASTYLRASTGELFF
>TRBV3-1|many|TRBJ1-1|NA
TGTGCCAGCAGCCCTTTACCGACAGTAATGAACACTGAAGCTTTCTTT
CASSPLPTVMNTEAFF
>TRBV6-2/TRBV6-3|few|TRBJ2-7|NA
TGTGCCAGCAGCCGACTGCTGCCCTACGAGCAGTACTTC
CASSRLLPYEQYF